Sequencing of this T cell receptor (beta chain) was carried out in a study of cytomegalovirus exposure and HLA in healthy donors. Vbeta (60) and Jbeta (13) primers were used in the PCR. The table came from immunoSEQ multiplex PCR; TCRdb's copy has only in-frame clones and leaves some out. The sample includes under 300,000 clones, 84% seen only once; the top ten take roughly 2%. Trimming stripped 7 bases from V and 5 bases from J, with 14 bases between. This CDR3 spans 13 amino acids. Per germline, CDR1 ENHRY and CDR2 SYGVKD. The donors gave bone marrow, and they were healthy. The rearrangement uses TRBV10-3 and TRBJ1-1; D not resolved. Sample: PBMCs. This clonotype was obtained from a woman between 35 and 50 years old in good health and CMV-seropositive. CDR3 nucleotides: TGTGCCATCACGGGGATCGGAAGGACTGAAGCTTTCTTT. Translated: CAITGIGRTEAFF.